A single sample is the source of the 23 T cell receptor beta chains below, sequenced in a study of identical twins. TCRdb used MiXCR to reprocess the 5' RACE reads, holding one entry per CDR3 protein. The sample shows approximately 350,000 distinct CDR3 sequences, about 12% of them seen only once. The same data also went into a second study, on yellow fever vaccine responses in identical twins.

Sequenced sample: CD8+ T cells sorted from blood. All receptors come from a woman younger than 35 in good health.

The chain links TRBV4-1 to TRBJ2-3; D gene unclear. The CDR3 is 16 residues long. The V end was cut by 5 bases, the J end by 2 bases, with 17 bases between. Germline V CDR1 and CDR2: MGHRA, YSYEKL. The CDR3 DNA reads as TGCGCCAGCAGCTATAGGGAACGCGCGTCCACAGATACGCAGTATTTT. Its translation is CASSYRERASTDTQYF.

The chain employs TRBV5-1 and TRBJ2-3, with D tentatively TRBD1 (5 bases). The CDR3 contains 15 residues. Germline CDR1 and CDR2: SGHRS and YFSETQ. Deletions cut 0 bases from V and 3 bases from J, with 11 bases between. CDR3 region: CASSLAARETDTQYF. CDR3 bases: TGCGCCAGCAGCTTGGCGGCCAGGGAAACAGATACGCAGTATTTT.

This clonotype was observed a handful of times. The chain uses TRBV9 and TRBJ1-1; maybe TRBD1 (6 bases). This CDR3 has 14 amino acids. Germline CDR1 is SGDLS and CDR2 is YYNGEE. The V and J ends lost 0 bases and 3 bases respectively, with 9 bases between them. CDR3 sequence: CASSVDRADTEAFF. CDR3 nucleotides: TGTGCCAGCAGCGTAGACAGGGCCGACACTGAAGCTTTCTTT.

This clonotype was recorded a few times. The V and J genes are TRBV29-1 and TRBJ2-5, with 9 bases lining up with TRBD1. Germline CDR1 is SQVTM and CDR2 is ANQGSEA. The CDR3 is 15 residues long. Trimming cost V 6 bases and J 4 bases; bases outside gene matches: 12. The CDR3 loop reads CSVANRDRVLETQYF. The CDR3 bases are TGCAGCGTGGCCAATCGGGACAGGGTGTTAGAGACCCAGTACTTC.

There are a few counts of this clonotype. This chain links TRBV28 with TRBJ2-1; TRBD2 agrees at 8 bases. The V and J ends lost 4 bases and 1 base, in that order; junction bases with no gene match: 9. The CDR3 covers 17 residues. The germline V gene has CDR1 MDHEN and CDR2 SYDVKM. CDR3 residues: CASSSTSASGSYNEQFF. DNA for the CDR3: TGTGCCAGCAGTTCCACCTCGGCTAGCGGGTCCTACAATGAGCAGTTCTTC.

Only a few counts were recorded for this clonotype. The rearrangement joins TRBV11-2 to TRBJ1-1; D remains ambiguous. V shed 4 bases and J shed 1 base, with 10 bases lying between them. The CDR3 has 14 residues. Germline CDR1 and CDR2: SGHAT and FQNNGV. The CDR3 sequence is CASSSTPRNTEAFF. The CDR3 nucleotides read TGTGCCAGCAGCTCGACCCCCAGGAACACTGAAGCTTTCTTT.

With regard to this clonotype: At one end the junction does not follow the germline gene, possibly because of a read error. This chain connects TRBV7-9 to TRBJ2-7, with 10 bases that match TRBD2. From germline, CDR1 is SEHNR and CDR2 FQNEAQ (reference sequence). The length of the CDR3 is 17 residues. For the CDR3, the DNA is TGTGCCAGCAGCACCGGGACTAGCGTAACGACCCACTACGAGAAGTACTTC. It specifies CASSTGTSVTTHYEKYF. The full variable domain, its missing parts supplied by reference TRBV7-9 and TRBJ2-7, is DTGVSQNPRHKITKRGQNVTFRCDPISEHNRLYWYRQTLGQGPEFLTYFQNEAQLEKSRLLSDRFSAERPKGSFSTLEIQRTEQGDSAMYLCASSTGTSVTTHYEKYFGPGTRLTVT.

This clonotype was counted between two and nine times. The chain has TRBV2 and TRBJ2-1, with TRBD2 as a possible D gene (6 bases). Trimming took off 6 bases at V and 0 bases at J, with 18 bases between the two ends. The germline CDR1 and CDR2 sequences are SNHLY and FYNNEI. This CDR3 contains 17 residues. CDR3 sequence: CASRASASRSSYNEQFF. CDR3 bases: TGTGCCAGCAGAGCTAGCGCTAGCAGGTCCTCCTACAATGAGCAGTTCTTC.

The sample holds many counts of this clonotype. This rearrangement joins TRBV12-3 or TRBV12-4 to TRBJ2-1; the D is unclear. There are 12 residues in the CDR3. V was clipped by 2 bases and J by 10 bases, with 9 bases between them. CDR3 sequence reads: CASSLPPWEQFF. DNA of the CDR3: TGTGCCAGCAGTTTACCCCCATGGGAGCAGTTCTTC.

This chain connects TRBV12-3 or TRBV12-4 to TRBJ2-7, with D tentatively TRBD1 (5 bases). Between the trimmed V and J ends, which lost 4 bases and 6 bases, there was a span of 19 bases. This CDR3 is built from 15 residues. The CDR3 bases are TGTGCCAGCAGTTCGGGCAGGGCCCTCGTCGGCGAGCAGTACGTC. The encoded protein is CASSSGRALVGEQYV.

This sequence joins TRBV7-9 and TRBJ2-5, with 8 bases matching TRBD1. The V gene's germline CDR1 is SEHNR and CDR2 FQNEAQ (reference sequence). This CDR3 contains 16 residues. Trimming at V came to 7 bases and at J to 3 bases, leaving 13 bases not matched to a gene. CDR3 DNA: TGTGCCAGCACCCCCCGCGACAGGGGTCTAGAAGAGACCCAGTACTTC. As protein: CASTPRDRGLEETQYF.

The chain combines TRBV20-1 with TRBJ2-1; D is unclear. Looked up from germline, CDR1 is DFQATT and CDR2 is SNEGSKA (reference sequence). The CDR3 sequence is 11 residues long. Between the trimmed V and J ends, which lost 6 bases and 2 bases, there was a span of 5 bases. The CDR3 DNA reads TGCAGTGCGTTGGCCTACAATGAGCAGTTCTTC. Translation: CSALAYNEQFF.

The J gene is TRBJ2-3, the V gene TRBV27; possibly TRBD2 for D (5 bases). This CDR3 contains 14 residues. Germline V gives CDR1 MNHEY, CDR2 SMNVEV (reference sequence). Trimming stripped 5 bases from V and 4 bases from J, with 13 bases between. DNA for the CDR3: TGTGCCAGCAGTCGCCTAGAGGGCCCAGATACGCAGTATTTT. Protein product: CASSRLEGPDTQYF.

This clonotype showed up just a few times. The chain carries TRBV12-3 or TRBV12-4 and TRBJ2-1, with TRBD2 matching 8 bases. This CDR3 spans 16 amino acids. V gave up 3 bases and J gave up 3 bases; unmatched junction bases: 7. In DNA form, the CDR3 reads TGTGCCAGCAGTTTCAGCGGGGGACCTTACTACAATGAGCAGTTCTTC. Its protein product is CASSFSGGPYYNEQFF.

The genes are TRBV7-1 and TRBJ2-1; possibly TRBD1 for D (6 bases). TRBV7-1 is placed among ORFs of uncertain function. V shed 3 bases and J shed 0 bases, with 9 bases lying between them. The CDR3 consists of 15 residues. The CDR3 DNA reads as TGTGCCAGCAGCTCCGGACAGATCTCCTACAATGAGCAGTTCTTC. Translated, it gives CASSSGQISYNEQFF.

The chain joins TRBV5-1 to TRBJ1-1; TRBD1 is a possible D gene (6 bases). CDR3 length: 14 residues. CDR1 is SGHRS and CDR2 is YFSETQ in the germline V gene. The V and J ends lost 7 bases and 3 bases respectively, with 16 bases between them. Here the CDR3 DNA reads TGCGCCAGCGGGGACCGACAGGCCCACACTGAAGCTTTCTTT. Protein: CASGDRQAHTEAFF.

The chain carries TRBV10-3 and TRBJ2-5; possible D gene TRBD2, 6 bases. Germline V lookup: CDR1 ENHRY, CDR2 SYGVKD. The V end was cut by 10 bases, the J end by 5 bases, with 20 bases between. The CDR3 has 14 residues. DNA of the CDR3: TGTGCCAGCCGGGAAGACAGCGGGTTGGAGACCCAGTACTTC. Its translation is CASREDSGLETQYF.

The chain couples TRBV10-3 to TRBJ2-1, with no clear D. Trimming took off 3 bases at V and 6 bases at J, with 6 bases between the two ends. The V gene's germline CDR1 is ENHRY and CDR2 SYGVKD. The CDR3 is 12 amino acids. The CDR3 region has the DNA TGTGCCATCAGTGAAGCCCTCAATGAGCAGTTCTTC. Translating gives CAISEALNEQFF.

This chain uses TRBV5-5 with TRBJ2-7, with D hard to call. Germline CDR1 is SGHKS and CDR2 is YYEKEE (reference sequence). Trimming removed 2 bases at V and 5 bases at J, with 14 bases between. This CDR3 comprises 14 residues. Written as DNA, the CDR3 is TGTGCCAGCAGCTTCGGGTACGCAACGGACGAGCAGTACTTC. Amino acid sequence: CASSFGYATDEQYF.

This clonotype was counted at least ten times. The chain uses TRBV3-1 and TRBJ2-7, with 14 positions matching TRBD2. V was pared by 4 bases and J by 3 bases, with 8 bases of the junction left unmatched. The germline CDR1 and CDR2 sequences are LGHDT and YNNKEL (reference sequence). The CDR3 length is 17 residues. This CDR3 reads CASSPRLAGGPNYEQYF. The CDR3 region has the DNA TGTGCCAGCAGCCCAAGACTAGCGGGAGGGCCCAACTACGAGCAGTACTTC.

CDR3: CASKRTGTGYSNQPQHF. In nucleotides, the CDR3 is TGTGCCAGCAAGAGGACCGGGACCGGATATAGCAATCAGCCCCAGCATTTT. V gene TRBV27 combines with J gene TRBJ1-5; D perhaps matches TRBD1 (5 bases). Trimming took off 7 bases at V and 0 bases at J, with 19 bases between the two ends. Germline loops: CDR1 MNHEY, CDR2 SMNVEV (reference sequence). The CDR3 consists of 17 residues.

This clonotype was seen many times. The chain combines TRBV5-5 with TRBJ2-7; tentatively, D is TRBD2 (6 bases). The CDR3 has 14 amino acids. V was trimmed by 4 bases and J by 6 bases, leaving 17 bases between them. Germline V lookup: CDR1 SGHKS, CDR2 YYEKEE (reference sequence). In nucleotides, the CDR3 is TGTGCCAGCAGCAACCGGGACTTTTTGTTCGAGCAGTACTTC. Translation: CASSNRDFLFEQYF.

This clonotype was counted ten times or more. J is TRBJ2-7 and V is TRBV12-3 or TRBV12-4; D is perhaps TRBD1 (5 bases). CDR3 size: 13 residues. With 4 bases removed from V and 9 bases from J, the gap between germline ends came to 16 bases. The CDR3 here is CASSSDTWQGQYF. In nucleotides, the CDR3 is TGTGCCAGCAGTTCCGACACATGGCAGGGGCAGTACTTC.